This T cell receptor (beta chain) derives from a study of cytomegalovirus exposure and HLA in healthy donors. This clone was detected a few times. Its antigen is currently unknown. The trim removed 4 bases at V and 4 bases at J, leaving 4 bases unmatched. The length of the CDR3 is 14 residues. Germline CDR1 is GTSNPN and CDR2 is SVGIG (reference sequence). Use of 60 Vbeta and 13 Jbeta primers characterized the PCR. This table comes from immunoSEQ multiplex PCR, and its TCRdb copy is limited to in-frame clones, with some not included. Here the sample spans 85,000 to 130,000 clones, 70% to 85% being singletons. Study-wide points: According to an earlier analysis, most TCR beta V segments yielded productive rearrangements about 90% or about 30% of the time.

V is TRBV30 and J is TRBJ2-1; 10 nucleotides match TRBD2. The sequenced sample was PBMCs. The sequence was collected from a woman younger than 35 in good health and CMV-seropositive. The CDR3 here is CAWKSGRVYNEQFF. In nucleotides, the CDR3 is TGTGCCTGGAAGAGCGGGAGGGTATACAATGAGCAGTTCTTC.